These T cell receptor beta chains were read from a single sample in a study of cytomegalovirus exposure and HLA in healthy donors. The protocol was immunoSEQ multiplex PCR, while the TCRdb copy is restricted to in-frame clones and leaves out a portion. The sample includes 120,000 to 150,000 clones, 60% to 80% of them seen just once. The sequenced sample consisted of PBMCs. The receptors stem from a man aged 35-49 years in good health and CMV-seronegative. Each CDR3 is given with its conserved first and last residue. A D gene is named only where the DNA matches it firmly. Part of the rows lack a size; the others show once, few, many or a class for expanded clones.

clone size,J gene,D gene,CDR3 length,V gene,CDR3 protein,CDR3 DNA
few,TRBJ2-1,TRBD2,15,TRBV7-9,CASSSPSGGADEQFF,TGTGCCAGCAGCTCCCCCAGCGGGGGGGCGGATGAGCAGTTCTTC
few,TRBJ2-7,.,12,TRBV7-9,CASSLQGYEQYF,TGTGCCAGCAGCTTGCAGGGCTACGAGCAGTACTTC
many,TRBJ1-1,TRBD1,16,TRBV10-2,CASRTGGTGRNTEAFF,TGCGCCAGCAGGACGGGCGGGACAGGGCGCAACACTGAAGCTTTCTTT
.,TRBJ2-3,TRBD1,16,TRBV5-1,CASSPRDSGSTDTQYF,TGCGCCAGCAGCCCCCGGGACAGCGGTAGCACAGATACGCAGTATTTT
.,TRBJ2-3,.,15,TRBV7-9,CASSLAVAATDTQYF,TGTGCCAGCAGCTTAGCGGTGGCGGCCACAGATACGCAGTATTTT
few,TRBJ2-1,TRBD1,12,TRBV11-2,CASRNRGNEQFF,TGTGCCAGCAGGAACAGGGGAAATGAGCAGTTCTTC
.,TRBJ2-3,.,15,TRBV7-2,CASSLEAQGSDTQYF,TGTGCCAGCAGCTTAGAAGCCCAGGGGTCAGATACGCAGTATTTT
.,TRBJ2-3,.,13,TRBV29-1,CSVQGTPPDTQYF,TGCAGCGTCCAGGGTACTCCCCCAGATACGCAGTATTTT
.,TRBJ1-5,TRBD1,16,TRBV2,CASSMGQTDSNQPQHF,TGTGCCAGCAGTATGGGACAGACCGATAGCAATCAGCCCCAGCATTTT
.,TRBJ1-3,.,18,TRBV4-3,CASSSHSGPRSIENTIYF,TGCGCCAGCAGCTCACATTCGGGTCCGAGGTCGATTGAAAACACCATATATTTT
.,TRBJ1-2,.,13,TRBV28,CASSFGQGYGYTF,TGTGCCAGCAGTTTTGGGCAGGGCTATGGCTACACCTTC
few,TRBJ2-2,.,18,TRBV5-4,CASSRGRGSNQNTGELFF,TGTGCCAGCAGCCGGGGGCGGGGGTCAAACCAAAACACCGGGGAGCTGTTTTTT
.,TRBJ1-2,.,13,TRBV4-1,CASSQEGGRAYTF,TGCGCCAGCAGCCAAGAGGGGGGACGAGCATACACCTTC
.,TRBJ2-5,TRBD2,15,TRBV11-2,CASTSPGGGLETQYF,TGTGCCAGCACCTCCCCCGGGGGGGGGTTGGAGACCCAGTACTTC
.,TRBJ1-2,.,14,TRBV19,CASSIGGQNYGYTF,TGTGCCAGTAGTATAGGAGGACAGAACTATGGCTACACCTTC
.,TRBJ2-7,.,13,TRBV9,CASSDDTAPEQYF,TGTGCCAGCAGCGACGACACAGCTCCGGAGCAGTACTTC
.,TRBJ1-4,TRBD1,14,TRBV11-1,CASSRTGEDEKLFF,TGTGCCAGCAGTCGGACAGGGGAAGATGAAAAACTGTTTTTT
.,TRBJ2-5,.,14,TRBV28,CASSPLEYQETQYF,TGTGCCAGCAGTCCCTTAGAGTACCAAGAGACCCAGTACTTC
.,TRBJ2-1,TRBD1,15,TRBV19,CASIGDRSSYNEQFF,TGTGCCAGTATTGGGGACAGGAGCTCCTACAATGAGCAGTTCTTC
.,TRBJ2-5,.,15,TRBV18,CASSPRGPAQETQYF,TGTGCCAGCTCACCCCGGGGTCCCGCCCAAGAGACCCAGTACTTC
.,TRBJ2-1,.,14,TRBV10-3,CAISDAGRDNEQFF,TGTGCCATCAGTGATGCCGGCAGGGACAATGAGCAGTTCTTC
.,TRBJ2-2,TRBD1,14,TRBV11-3,CASSLDRGRGELFF,TGTGCCAGCAGCTTGGACAGGGGTCGTGGGGAGCTGTTTTTT
.,TRBJ2-5,TRBD2,16,TRBV29-1,CSVDLLLAGNQETQYF,TGCAGCGTTGATCTGTTGCTAGCGGGGAATCAAGAGACCCAGTACTTC
.,TRBJ1-2,.,11,TRBV19,CASSYRESYTF,TGTGCCAGTAGTTACAGGGAGAGCTACACCTTC
few,TRBJ1-1,.,14,TRBV30,CAWSVATRNTEAFF,TGTGCCTGGAGTGTAGCAACCCGGAACACTGAAGCTTTCTTT
.,TRBJ2-1,TRBD1,15,TRBV10-3,CAITNTDRAYNEQFF,TGTGCCATCACCAATACTGACAGGGCTTACAATGAGCAGTTCTTC
.,TRBJ2-5,.,15,TRBV10-1,CASSEFGGNQETQYF,TGCGCCAGCAGTGAATTTGGGGGGAACCAAGAGACCCAGTACTTC
.,TRBJ2-3,.,15,TRBV2,CASSTPGSGTDTQYF,TGTGCCAGCAGTACTCCGGGATCTGGGACAGATACGCAGTATTTT
.,TRBJ1-1,TRBD1,13,TRBV29-1,CSVRTGEGTEAFF,TGCAGCGTTAGGACAGGGGAGGGCACTGAAGCTTTCTTT
.,TRBJ2-1,.,14,TRBV10-1,CASSGRGPDNEQFF,TGCGCCAGCAGTGGGCGGGGGCCAGACAATGAGCAGTTCTTC
few,TRBJ1-6,.,15,TRBV5-1,CASSLEGSYNSPLHF,TGCGCCAGCAGCTTAGAGGGCTCCTATAATTCACCCCTCCACTTT
.,TRBJ2-2,TRBD2,15,TRBV5-4,CASSALAGATGELFF,TGTGCCAGCAGCGCGTTAGCGGGGGCAACCGGGGAGCTGTTTTTT
.,TRBJ2-7,TRBD2,14,TRBV13,CASTKGGSSYEQYF,TGTGCCAGCACCAAGGGAGGGAGCTCCTACGAGCAGTACTTC
.,TRBJ2-4,.,16,TRBV6-8,CASSYSPLGSKNIQYF,TGTGCCAGCAGTTACAGCCCCCTCGGGTCCAAAAACATTCAGTACTTC
.,TRBJ2-1,TRBD1,16,TRBV19,CASSIVAGGSYNEQFF,TGTGCCAGTAGTATCGTGGCAGGGGGCTCCTACAATGAGCAGTTCTTC